This T cell receptor (beta chain) stems from a study of blood T cell repertoires in COVID-19. Overall study context: Acute and convalescent COVID-19 specimens originated in the United States, Italy and Spain.

The V gene lost 0 bases and the J gene lost 0 bases, with 12 bases spanning the gap. The CDR3 covers 16 residues. The germline V gene encodes CDR1 SGHKS and CDR2 YYEKEE (reference sequence). Produced via immunoSEQ multiplex PCR; TCRdb's table is partial and in-frame only. The table records a few hundred thousand clones, 70% to 90% of them present only once. V and J are TRBV5-5 and TRBJ1-1, with D unresolved. This receptor was obtained from a woman in her 70s with COVID-19, enrolled during active disease. Sequenced material: peripheral blood. The DNA of the CDR3 is TGTGCCAGCAGCTTGGCCGCAGATCGGGTGAACACTGAAGCTTTCTTT. Amino acid sequence: CASSLAADRVNTEAFF.